The clone carrying this T cell receptor (beta chain) was seen only once. The data belong to a study of CD8 T cells in Susac syndrome. TEMRA cells were FACS-enriched, while CD8+ and CD4+ T cells were negatively isolated. Reverse transcription used about 0.45 to 1 ug RNA and random hexamers. TCRdb passed the immunoSEQ multiplex PCR reads through MiXCR, listing each CDR3 protein once. The sample has hundreds of thousands of distinct CDR3 sequences; 80% to 90% are singletons. V was pared by 5 bases and J by 8 bases, with 11 bases of the junction left unmatched. In germline, CDR1 is MNHEY, CDR2 SMNVEV (reference sequence). The CDR3 runs to 16 residues.

The V call is TRBV27, the J call TRBJ2-1; 11 nucleotides match TRBD2. Input material: CD8+ T cells from PBMCs. The receptor comes from a human donor with multiple sclerosis. The CDR3 DNA reads as TGTGCCAGCAGTCGCGTATTAGCGGGAGGGCCCGATGAGCAGTTCTTC. It encodes CASSRVLAGGPDEQFF.